The 24 T cell receptor beta chains in this list originate from one sample, sequenced in a study of cytomegalovirus exposure and HLA in healthy donors. Profiling relied on immunoSEQ multiplex PCR, and the TCRdb table lists in-frame clones only, not all of them. The data hold about 64,000 clones, with about 91% observed a single time. Sequenced input: PBMCs. The source of these receptors is a woman between 18 and 29 years old in good health and CMV-seronegative.

The chain is built from TRBV6-5 and TRBJ1-3; possibly TRBD1 for D (5 bases). V lost 6 bases and J lost 8, with 17 bases in between. CDR1 is MNHEY and CDR2 is SVGAGI in the germline V gene. This CDR3 is built from 14 residues. CDR3 sequence: CASRHTPTGDTIYF. The DNA for the CDR3 is TGTGCCAGCAGACATACCCCGACGGGGGACACCATATATTTT.

The J gene is TRBJ2-7, the V gene TRBV11-1; TRBD2 aligns across 8 bases. The J segment lost 5 bases and the V segment lost 5 bases, leaving 5 bases of the junction unmatched. This CDR3 has 13 residues. Germline V lookup: CDR1 SGHAT, CDR2 FQDESV (reference sequence). CDR3 bases: TGTGCCAGCAGCCTCCGGGGGGGCCACGAGCAGTACTTC. It yields the protein CASSLRGGHEQYF.

This clone was detected once. The chain links TRBV10-2 to TRBJ2-3; the match to TRBD2 covers 7 bases. The junction had 9 bases not matched to a gene; V was cut back by 10 bases and J by 2 bases. Germline CDR1 is WSHSY and CDR2 is SAAADI. The CDR3 extends over 14 amino acids. As DNA, the CDR3 is TGCGCCACCCGACTAGCCTCGCACACAGATACGCAGTATTTT. This codes for CATRLASHTDTQYF.

This chain uses TRBV11-2 with TRBJ1-2, with a tentative D call TRBD1 (5 bases). Trimming removed 5 bases at V and 4 bases at J, with 14 bases between. Germline V gene lookup returns CDR1 SGHAT and CDR2 FQNNGV. The CDR3 spans 14 residues. In DNA form, the CDR3 reads TGTGCCAGCAGCGCTATTCAGGGCGGCTATGGCTACACCTTC. The encoded protein is CASSAIQGGYGYTF.

The chain recombines TRBV21-1 with TRBJ2-6; the table gives TRBD1 as D, unverified against the DNA. TRBV21-1 is recorded as a pseudogene. The CDR3 totals 18 residues. The CDR3 sequence: CASRHGTPWSSGANVLTF. The CDR3 DNA reads as TGTGCCAGCAGGCACGGGACACCGTGGTCGAGTGGGGCCAACGTCCTGACTTTC.

The gene calls are TRBV20-1 and TRBJ2-1, with TRBD2 as a possible D gene (5 bases). Looked up from germline, CDR1 is DFQATT and CDR2 is SNEGSKA (reference sequence). The CDR3 runs to 11 residues. The V end lost 6 bases, the J end lost 6 bases, and 9 bases lay between the germline ends. The CDR3 spells CSAPRGNEQFF. In nucleotides, the CDR3 is TGCAGTGCCCCCCGGGGCAATGAGCAGTTCTTC.

The chain combines TRBV2 with TRBJ1-5, with D unresolved. Germline V gene lookup returns CDR1 SNHLY and CDR2 FYNNEI. The CDR3 is made up of 14 amino acids. DNA of the CDR3: TGTGCTTCAGGAGGGTGGCAGGAACATCAGCCCCAGCATTTT. This gives the protein CASGGWQEHQPQHF.

The chain carries TRBV6-6 and TRBJ1-5; D not certain. The V gene's germline CDR1 is MNHNY and CDR2 SVGAGI (reference sequence). The CDR3 is made up of 16 amino acids. V was trimmed by 10 bases and J by 4 bases, leaving 23 bases between them. CDR3 DNA: TGTGCCACCGCGGACCCAAATCTACCGGGGAATCAGCCCCAGCATTTT. It specifies CATADPNLPGNQPQHF.

This chain uses TRBV5-1 with TRBJ2-2; the match to TRBD1 covers 8 bases. Germline V gives CDR1 SGHRS, CDR2 YFSETQ. This CDR3 spans 15 amino acids. Trimming took 4 bases from V and 0 from J; bases not matched to a gene: 2. CDR3 region: CASSGQGPNTGELFF. The CDR3, as DNA: TGCGCCAGCAGCGGACAGGGACCGAACACCGGGGAGCTGTTTTTT.

The rearrangement joins TRBV11-2 to TRBJ2-1; 10 bases are shared with TRBD2. The CDR3 runs 14 residues. CDR1 is SGHAT, CDR2 FQNNGV, per germline. The V segment lost 5 bases and the J segment 9 bases; nucleotides outside the gene matches: 7. CDR3 sequence: CASSPAGGHPEQFF. DNA for the CDR3: TGTGCCAGCAGCCCAGCGGGAGGGCATCCTGAGCAGTTCTTC.

The count of this clone is one. This chain links TRBV5-6 with TRBJ1-2, with D unclear. The CDR3 runs 16 residues. Trimming removed 1 base from V and 5 bases from J, with 18 bases in between. Germline lookup yields CDR1 SGHDT and CDR2 YYEEEE. The DNA for the CDR3 is TGTGCCAGCAGCTTGCGGCCGGCAGGCTTTCGGTATGGCTACACCTTC. Translated: CASSLRPAGFRYGYTF.

V and J are TRBV18 and TRBJ2-4; 13 nucleotides align to TRBD2. CDR1 KGHSH and CDR2 LQKENI come from the germline V gene. This CDR3 contains 14 residues. V shed 6 bases, J shed 8 bases, and the junction held 4 bases outside the gene matches. CDR3 in amino acids: CASSLTSGRDIQYF. CDR3 nucleotide sequence: TGTGCCAGCTCCCTTACTAGCGGGAGGGACATTCAGTACTTC.

This chain links TRBV19 with TRBJ2-1; 10 bases match TRBD2. V lost 8 bases and J lost 8; bases outside the gene matches: 12. The CDR3 is 15 amino acids. Germline V lookup: CDR1 LNHDA, CDR2 SQIVND (reference sequence). The CDR3 region has the DNA TGTGCCAGTGGGCTCTCTAGCGGGAGAATTGATGAGCAGTTCTTC. The encoded protein is CASGLSSGRIDEQFF.

The chain recombines TRBV7-9 with TRBJ1-2, with D possibly TRBD1 on 6 matching bases. Trimming stripped 3 bases from V and 4 bases from J, with 9 bases between. This CDR3 is 13 amino acids long. The germline V gene encodes CDR1 SEHNR and CDR2 FQNEAQ (reference sequence). This chain's CDR3 is CASSFADSYGYTF. In DNA form, the CDR3 reads TGTGCCAGCAGCTTTGCGGACAGCTATGGCTACACCTTC.

The chain joins TRBV9 to TRBJ1-1, with 8 bases fitting TRBD1. The CDR3 covers 15 residues. The germline V gene encodes CDR1 SGDLS and CDR2 YYNGEE. Trimming removed 0 bases from V and 7 bases from J; junction bases left unmatched: 8. As DNA, the CDR3 is TGTGCCAGCAGCGTAGAGGCAGGGGGCTTTGGTGAAGCTTTCTTT. This translates into CASSVEAGGFGEAFF.

The chain has TRBV20-1 and TRBJ1-2, with D possibly being TRBD1 (6 bases). CDR1 and CDR2 (germline): DFQATT, SNEGSKA (reference sequence). The CDR3 totals 11 residues. V dropped 5 bases and J dropped 6 bases, with 10 bases sitting between them. The CDR3 region is CSAGGQNGYTF. CDR3 nucleotides: TGCAGTGCTGGAGGACAGAATGGCTACACCTTC.

The V and J genes are TRBV30 and TRBJ1-5; D possibly corresponds to TRBD1 (5 bases). V shed 8 bases and J shed 5 bases, with 19 bases lying between them. Germline-derived CDR1 and CDR2 are GTSNPN and SVGIG (reference sequence). The CDR3 is 14 residues long. CDR3 nucleotides: TGTGCCCTTCCTGGGGGGGTTGGGGATCAGCCCCAGCATTTT. Amino acid sequence: CALPGGVGDQPQHF.

The V call is TRBV9, the J call TRBJ1-3; D remains ambiguous. The CDR3 sequence is 15 residues long. Trimming took off 0 bases at V and 4 bases at J, with 11 bases between the two ends. The germline V gene has CDR1 SGDLS and CDR2 YYNGEE. The CDR3, as DNA: TGTGCCAGCAGCGTAGGAGGCGATCCCGGAAACACCATATATTTT. This encodes CASSVGGDPGNTIYF.

V and J are TRBV28 and TRBJ2-1; possibly TRBD2 for D (6 bases). The CDR3 is made up of 14 amino acids. The germline V gene has CDR1 MDHEN and CDR2 SYDVKM. The ends were cut back, 4 bases at V and 4 bases at J, with 11 bases in the middle. For the CDR3, the DNA is TGTGCCAGCAGTTCATATAGCGGATACAATGAGCAGTTCTTC. Its translation: CASSSYSGYNEQFF. Variable domain in full (rest from reference TRBV28 and TRBJ2-1): DVKVTQSSRYLVKRTGEKVFLECVQDMDHENMFWYRQDPGLGLRLIYFSYDVKMKEKGDIPEGYSVSREKKERFSLILESASTNQTSMYLCASSSYSGYNEQFFGPGTRLTVL.

This chain uses TRBV6-6 with TRBJ2-1, with unresolved D. Trimming removed 6 bases at V and 3 bases at J, with 9 bases between. Germline CDR1 and CDR2: MNHNY and SVGAGI (reference sequence). The CDR3 consists of 13 residues. CDR3 in amino acids: CASSPSVYNEQFF. The DNA for the CDR3 is TGTGCCAGCAGCCCCTCTGTCTACAATGAGCAGTTCTTC.

The chain joins TRBV4-1 to TRBJ2-5, with 7 nucleotides matching TRBD1. CDR1 is MGHRA and CDR2 is YSYEKL in the germline V gene. The junction had 3 bases not matched to a gene; V was cut back by 0 bases and J by 2 bases. The CDR3 runs 15 residues. CDR3 DNA sequence: TGCGCCAGCAGCCAAGACACGGGACAGCAAGAGACCCAGTACTTC. Translated, it gives CASSQDTGQQETQYF.

CDR3 sequence reads: CASSQDPGWTIEYEKLFF. CDR3 nucleotide sequence: TGCGCCAGCAGCCAAGATCCAGGGTGGACGATCGAATACGAAAAACTGTTTTTT. The chain uses TRBV4-1 and TRBJ1-4; D may be TRBD1 (5 bases). The V end was cut by 0 bases, the J end by 8 bases, with 22 bases between. The CDR3 contains 18 residues. Germline V gene sequence: CDR1 MGHRA, CDR2 YSYEKL.

In DNA form, the CDR3 reads TGTGCCAGCAGTTCCCGGGGAGCGGGGGCCCAAGAGACCCAGTACTTC. Its translation is CASSSRGAGAQETQYF. The chain carries TRBV6-5 and TRBJ2-5, with TRBD2 identical over 8 bases. The germline gives CDR1 MNHEY, CDR2 SVGAGI. The CDR3 is made up of 16 amino acids. Unmatched junction bases numbered 8, after V lost 4 bases and J lost 1 base.

The chain has TRBV10-2 and TRBJ2-2, with TRBD2 matching over 8 bases. Germline V gene sequence: CDR1 WSHSY, CDR2 SAAADI. The CDR3 is 13 residues long. V lost 8 bases and J lost 5; bases outside the gene matches: 4. CDR3 DNA: TGCGCCAGCCACAGCGGGGGAACCGGGGAGCTGTTTTTT. This encodes CASHSGGTGELFF.